This is a list of T cell receptor beta chains from one sample in a study of blood T cells in healthy people across ages. TCRdb itself ran the 5' RACE reads through MiXCR, one entry per CDR3 protein. The sample contains about 280,000 distinct CDR3 sequences, about 25% of which appear only once. The sample taken for sequencing was blood. These receptors were taken from a woman in her 70s in good health. The CDR3 runs from the conserved cysteine through the conserved F or W. The order of the fields is J gene, clone size, CDR3 length, D gene, V gene, CDR3 protein, CDR3 DNA. A D gene is named only where the DNA matches it firmly. Not all rows give a size; the values are once, few, many and, for expanded clones, a class.

>TRBJ1-1|.|12|TRBD1|TRBV29-1
CNVDRGNTEAFF
TGCAACGTGGACAGGGGAAACACTGAAGCTTTCTTT
>TRBJ2-3|few|16|.|TRBV20-1
CSAGGTGTGITDTQYF
TGCAGTGCTGGGGGTACCGGGACGGGAATTACAGATACGCAGTATTTT
>TRBJ1-4|.|16|TRBD1|TRBV6-6
CASNLRPGQGKEKLFF
TGTGCCAGCAATCTAAGACCGGGACAGGGGAAGGAAAAACTGTTTTTT
>TRBJ1-4|.|15|.|TRBV7-2
CASSLVGRHNEKLFF
TGTGCCAGCAGCTTAGTGGGCCGGCATAATGAAAAACTGTTTTTT
>TRBJ1-5|few|14|.|TRBV25-1
CASRSGGRNQPQHF
TGTGCCAGCCGGTCCGGGGGGCGGAATCAGCCCCAGCATTTT
>TRBJ2-3|.|17|.|TRBV15
CATSRSRTAVGADTQYF
TGTGCCACCAGCAGATCTCGGACAGCTGTAGGGGCAGATACGCAGTATTTT
>TRBJ2-7|once|14|TRBD2|TRBV28
CARSGGLVGYEQYF
TGTGCCAGAAGTGGTGGACTAGTCGGCTACGAGCAGTACTTC
>TRBJ1-1|few|11|.|TRBV29-1
CSGRQNTEAFF
TGCAGTGGGAGGCAGAACACTGAAGCTTTCTTT
>TRBJ2-1|few|17|.|TRBV7-8
CASSTPARSGSYNEQFF
TGTGCCAGCAGCACACCCGCTCGAAGCGGCTCCTACAATGAGCAGTTCTTC
>TRBJ1-2|once|13|.|TRBV5-1
CASSFTGSPPYTF
TGCGCCAGCAGCTTTACAGGGTCCCCTCCCTACACCTTC
>TRBJ2-7|.|15|TRBD2|TRBV14
CAGSLRTSGLGTQYF
TGTGCCGGCAGCCTCCGGACTAGCGGCCTAGGAACCCAGTACTTC
>TRBJ2-5|.|17|TRBD2|TRBV5-1
CASSCLGLAGFQETQYF
TGCGCCAGCAGCTGCTTAGGACTAGCGGGTTTTCAAGAGACCCAGTACTTC
>TRBJ1-6|few|14|TRBD1|TRBV10-2
CASSATGADSPLHF
TGCGCCAGCAGTGCGACAGGGGCGGATTCACCCCTCCACTTT
>TRBJ2-1|few|12|.|TRBV11-3
CASSLGTRGQFF
TGTGCCAGCAGCTTAGGCACTCGAGGGCAGTTCTTC
>TRBJ2-4|few|16|.|TRBV20-1
CSAERSGLSAKNIQYF
TGCAGTGCTGAGAGGTCGGGCCTTTCAGCCAAAAACATTCAGTACTTC
>TRBJ2-5|.|17|.|TRBV12-3/TRBV12-4
CASSLALKGHLEETQYF
TGTGCCAGCAGTTTAGCGCTGAAGGGGCATCTGGAGGAGACCCAGTACTTC
>TRBJ2-7|.|14|.|TRBV5-1
CASRLQSGSYEQYF
TGCGCCAGCAGACTCCAATCAGGGTCCTACGAGCAGTACTTC
>TRBJ1-4|many|15|.|TRBV29-1
CSVRISGKTNEKLFF
TGCAGCGTTAGAATCTCAGGGAAAACTAATGAAAAACTGTTTTTT
>TRBJ2-4|.|12|.|TRBV7-9
CASSLGMNIQYF
TGTGCCAGCAGCTTAGGGATGAACATTCAGTACTTC
>TRBJ1-2|.|17|.|TRBV20-1
CSARAVEGNTPNYGYTF
TGCAGTGCTAGAGCGGTCGAAGGGAATACCCCAAACTATGGCTACACCTTC
>TRBJ2-7|.|15|.|TRBV20-1
CSASLRAFPLYEQYF
TGCAGTGCTAGCTTGAGGGCCTTCCCCCTTTACGAGCAGTACTTC
>TRBJ2-1|.|16|TRBD2|TRBV3-1
CASSQGTSETYNEQFF
TGTGCCAGCAGCCAAGGGACTAGCGAAACCTACAATGAGCAGTTCTTC
>TRBJ1-4|.|14|.|TRBV12-3/TRBV12-4
CASSLGAGREKLFF
TGTGCCAGCAGTTTAGGGGCAGGGCGAGAAAAACTGTTTTTT
>TRBJ2-7|.|14|.|TRBV19
CASSINQGAREQYF
TGTGCCAGTAGTATAAATCAAGGGGCCCGCGAGCAGTACTTC
>TRBJ2-7|few|12|.|TRBV5-5
CASSLLNYEQYF
TGTGCCAGCAGCTTGCTGAACTACGAGCAGTACTTC
>TRBJ2-7|.|14|TRBD1|TRBV3-1
CASSPGQGIHEQYF
TGTGCCAGCAGCCCGGGACAGGGGATCCACGAGCAGTACTTC
>TRBJ2-3|few|17|TRBD2|TRBV27
CASSFSPSTSGTDTQYF
TGTGCCAGCAGTTTTAGCCCATCGACTAGCGGCACAGATACGCAGTATTTT
>TRBJ2-7|few|12|.|TRBV12-5
CASGPTEYEQYF
TGTGCTAGTGGCCCGACAGAGTACGAGCAGTACTTC
>TRBJ2-3|.|13|.|TRBV6-6
CASSADGTDTQYF
TGTGCCAGCAGTGCGGACGGGACAGATACGCAGTATTTT
>TRBJ2-4|few|16|.|TRBV28
CASSPRDTGAKNIQYF
TGTGCCAGCAGCCCTCGGGACACAGGAGCCAAAAACATTCAGTACTTC
>TRBJ2-5|.|20|TRBD2|TRBV4-1
CASSQPPGLADKRYQETQYF
TGCGCCAGCAGCCAACCACCGGGACTAGCGGATAAGAGGTACCAAGAGACCCAGTACTTC
>TRBJ1-1|few|14|TRBD1|TRBV6-5
CANSYAKQGAEAFF
TGTGCCAACAGTTACGCAAAACAGGGGGCTGAAGCTTTCTTT
>TRBJ1-5|.|14|.|TRBV5-1
CASSLGQDNQPQHF
TGCGCCAGCAGCTTGGGACAGGATAATCAGCCCCAGCATTTT
>TRBJ2-6|few|20|.|TRBV15
CATSRVTFQGSIPGANVLTF
TGTGCCACCAGCAGAGTCACTTTTCAGGGCTCCATCCCCGGGGCCAACGTCCTGACTTTC
>TRBJ2-7|many|18|TRBD1|TRBV7-9
CASSLASLASGQGAEQYF
TGTGCCAGCAGCTTAGCTTCCCTAGCTTCCGGACAGGGGGCAGAGCAGTACTTC
>TRBJ2-3|.|18|TRBD2|TRBV5-1
CASSSTPPGLASTDTQYF
TGCGCCAGCAGCTCAACTCCTCCGGGACTAGCGAGCACAGATACGCAGTATTTT
>TRBJ1-5|few|12|TRBD1|TRBV11-3
CAGRDRGQPQHF
TGTGCCGGAAGGGACAGGGGCCAGCCCCAGCATTTT
>TRBJ2-1|.|17|.|TRBV27
CASSPYTGGRGDNEQFF
TGTGCCAGCAGTCCTTACACCGGGGGGCGAGGGGACAATGAGCAGTTCTTC
>TRBJ2-5|.|15|TRBD1|TRBV3-1
CASSKGQGDQETQYF
TGTGCCAGCAGCAAAGGACAGGGCGATCAAGAGACCCAGTACTTC
>TRBJ2-5|.|15|.|TRBV6-2/TRBV6-3
CASSYAETLRWTQYF
TGTGCCAGCAGTTACGCAGAGACTCTCAGGTGGACCCAGTACTTC
>TRBJ2-7|.|15|.|TRBV4-1
CASSPQSGFMGEQYF
TGCGCCAGCAGCCCCCAGTCTGGGTTTATGGGCGAGCAGTACTTC
>TRBJ1-1|.|16|TRBD1|TRBV12-3/TRBV12-4
CASSFVGGAKSTEAFF
TGTGCCAGCAGTTTTGTAGGGGGCGCGAAGAGTACTGAAGCTTTCTTT
>TRBJ1-1|.|14|.|TRBV6-2/TRBV6-3
CASSYHGRSTEAFF
TGTGCCAGCAGTTACCACGGGAGAAGCACTGAAGCTTTCTTT
>TRBJ1-1|.|16|TRBD1|TRBV7-2
CASSSLDRGPGTEAFF
TGTGCCAGCAGCTCCCTCGACAGGGGGCCGGGTACTGAAGCTTTCTTT
>TRBJ2-7|once|15|TRBD1|TRBV7-9
CASSLDRVYGYEQYF
TGTGCCAGCAGCCTTGACAGGGTCTATGGCTACGAGCAGTACTTC
>TRBJ2-1|.|14|TRBD1|TRBV18
CASSPKTGVNEQFF
TGTGCCAGCTCACCAAAGACAGGGGTGAATGAGCAGTTCTTC
>TRBJ2-1|.|14|TRBD2|TRBV5-1
CASSLDTSSGRGFF
TGCGCCAGCAGCTTGGATACGTCTAGCGGGAGGGGGTTCTTC
>TRBJ2-1|.|14|.|TRBV2
CASSVGGDVYEQFF
TGTGCCAGCAGTGTAGGGGGAGATGTCTATGAGCAGTTCTTC
>TRBJ2-1|once|14|.|TRBV20-1
CSVQRRSLHNEQFF
TGCAGTGTTCAGAGGCGGTCCCTACACAATGAGCAGTTCTTC
>TRBJ2-5|many|16|TRBD2|TRBV4-1
CASSQEGSGRYETQYF
TGCGCCAGCAGCCAAGAAGGTAGCGGGAGATATGAGACCCAGTACTTC
>TRBJ2-1|few|15|TRBD2|TRBV6-1
CAIKEGGLVYNEQFF
TGTGCCATCAAAGAAGGGGGACTAGTGTACAATGAGCAGTTCTTC
>TRBJ2-2|.|17|TRBD1|TRBV7-9
CASSSPLDRANTGELFF
TGTGCCAGCAGCTCTCCTTTGGACAGGGCGAACACCGGGGAGCTGTTTTTT
>TRBJ2-7|.|14|.|TRBV24-1
CATSDSTQSGEQYF
TGTGCCACCAGTGATTCGACCCAGTCTGGGGAGCAGTACTTC
>TRBJ2-7|.|16|TRBD2|TRBV6-2/TRBV6-3
CASSTTSGRSLHEQYF
TGTGCCAGCAGCACGACTAGCGGGAGATCTCTCCACGAGCAGTACTTC
>TRBJ2-7|.|13|TRBD2|TRBV28
CASSSTSRYEQYF
TGTGCCAGCAGTTCGACTAGCAGGTACGAGCAGTACTTC
>TRBJ2-6|.|15|.|TRBV5-1
CASALAGAGANVLTF
TGCGCCAGCGCTTTGGCAGGGGCTGGGGCCAACGTCCTGACTTTC
>TRBJ2-1|.|16|TRBD2|TRBV2
CASCQRGTSSYNEQFF
TGTGCCAGCTGTCAACGGGGGACTAGCTCCTACAATGAGCAGTTCTTC
>TRBJ2-4|.|11|.|TRBV29-1
CSVVGGNIQYF
TGCAGCGTTGTGGGTGGAAACATTCAGTACTTC
>TRBJ1-5|.|13|TRBD1|TRBV19
CATDDRGDQPQHF
TGTGCCACCGACGACAGGGGGGATCAGCCCCAGCATTTT
>TRBJ2-1|many|16|TRBD2|TRBV6-5
CASSNPTSGAYNEQFF
TGTGCCAGCAGTAACCCGACTAGCGGAGCCTACAATGAGCAGTTCTTC